Detailed here is one TCR beta chain. The antigen is not known. TCRdb's table, derived via immunoSEQ multiplex PCR, lists solely in-frame clones and lacks some. The sample yields about 93,000 clones, 75% to 85% seen once. This sample was taken from a study of PD-1 blockade in classical Hodgkin lymphoma. The study, taken as a whole, reports: Repertoire difference causes, possibly disease activity or prior therapy, remain undefined. Baseline diversity resembling that of newly diagnosed patients was seen in complete responders. Patients starting nivolumab less than 1 year after ASCT had lower diversity and were excluded from later analyses.

CDR1 SGHNT and CDR2 YYREEE come from the germline V gene (reference sequence). CDR3 length: 17 amino acids. The ends were cut back, 3 bases at V and 0 bases at J, with 18 bases in the middle. Following autologous stem cell transplantation, relapse occurred in every patient, and exposure to brentuximab vedotin varied. V is TRBV5-4 and J is TRBJ2-5, with D possibly matching TRBD2 (5 bases). The TCR was taken from a human donor with classical Hodgkin lymphoma. The material was peripheral blood mononuclear cells (PBMCs), obtained before the second cycle of nivolumab. CDR3 sequence reads: CASSWGAAATNQETQYF. CDR3 sequence (DNA): TGTGCCAGCAGCTGGGGAGCGGCTGCCACCAACCAAGAGACCCAGTACTTC.